A selection of T cell receptor beta chains follows, all from one sample in a study of breast tumors, draining lymph nodes, adjacent tissues. TCRdb independently ran MiXCR on the multiplex PCR reads; one entry per CDR3 protein. The sample includes roughly 110,000 distinct CDR3 sequences, about 30% of them seen just once. The sequenced sample consisted of axillary lymph node tissue. These receptors were obtained from a female donor with breast cancer. Some clones in this sample may be carry-over from other donors' samples. Each CDR3 is given with its conserved first and last residue. Fields, in order: clone size, V gene, J gene, CDR3 length, D gene, CDR3 protein, CDR3 DNA. A D gene is named only where the DNA matches it firmly. Only some rows state a clone size, as once, few, many or a class for expanded clones.

many	TRBV13	TRBJ2-7	15	-	CASSFYRSYSYEQYF	TGTGCCAGCAGCTTCTACAGGAGCTACTCCTACGAGCAGTACTTC
many	TRBV6-5	TRBJ1-4	18	TRBD1	CASSHSFLPGQGNEKLFF	TGTGCCAGCAGTCACTCGTTCCTTCCGGGACAGGGTAATGAAAAACTGTTTTTT
many	TRBV14	TRBJ2-3	15	-	CASRSGLLSTDTQYF	TGTGCCAGCAGGTCCGGACTGCTCAGCACAGATACGCAGTATTTT
many	TRBV6-5	TRBJ2-1	13	-	CASSYQDYNEQFF	TGTGCCAGCAGTTACCAGGACTACAATGAGCAGTTCTTC
many	TRBV12-3/TRBV12-4	TRBJ1-6	12	-	CASRTIRSPLHF	TGTGCCAGCAGGACCATAAGGTCACCCCTCCACTTT
many	TRBV5-8	TRBJ2-7	12	-	CASSFQDYEQYF	TGTGCCAGCAGCTTTCAGGACTACGAGCAGTACTTC
many	TRBV27	TRBJ2-5	16	TRBD1	CARTMTGGWCQETQYF	TGTGCCAGAACGATGACAGGGGGATGGTGTCAAGAGACCCAGTACTTC
once	TRBV27	TRBJ2-2	15	TRBD2	CASSSGTSGSGELFF	TGTGCCAGCAGTTCGGGGACTAGCGGGAGCGGGGAGCTGTTTTTT
many	TRBV7-9	TRBJ2-1	14	-	CASSRDSSNNEQFF	TGTGCCAGCAGTCGGGACTCGTCCAACAATGAGCAGTTCTTC
many	TRBV5-1	TRBJ1-4	15	-	CASSWGGGKGEKLFF	TGCGCCAGCAGCTGGGGGGGGGGAAAGGGAGAAAAACTGTTTTTT
many	TRBV20-1	TRBJ2-5	15	TRBD2	CSARDARGGLETQYF	TGCAGTGCTAGAGATGCGCGGGGGGGCCTGGAGACCCAGTACTTC
-	TRBV19	TRBJ1-6	13	-	CASSIGLNSPLHF	TGTGCCAGTAGTATAGGACTTAATTCACCCCTCCACTTT
many	TRBV12-3/TRBV12-4	TRBJ1-3	15	TRBD1	CASSLAGTGGNTIYF	TGTGCCAGCAGTTTAGCCGGGACAGGGGGAAACACCATATATTTT
many	TRBV4-1	TRBJ1-2	16	TRBD1	CASSQEARTGGDGYTF	TGCGCCAGCAGCCAAGAGGCCCGGACAGGGGGCGATGGCTACACCTTC
many	TRBV20-1	TRBJ1-5	16	-	CSASSRVRTSNQPQHF	TGCAGTGCTAGTAGCAGGGTCCGGACTAGCAATCAGCCCCAGCATTTT
many	TRBV4-1	TRBJ2-7	17	TRBD2	CASSQDGGLAGSYEQYF	TGCGCCAGCAGCCAAGATGGGGGACTAGCGGGATCCTACGAGCAGTACTTC
-	TRBV7-3	TRBJ1-2	15	-	CASSLVLGANYGYTF	TGTGCCAGCAGCTTGGTACTCGGGGCGAACTATGGCTACACCTTC
once	TRBV29-1	TRBJ2-5	13	-	CSAARAVRDTQYF	TGCAGCGCTGCGAGAGCGGTGAGAGATACGCAGTACTTC
many	TRBV4-3	TRBJ2-3	13	-	CASSQAGRDTQYF	TGCGCCAGCAGCCAAGCCGGCAGAGATACGCAGTATTTT
few	TRBV11-2	TRBJ1-1	14	-	CASTKSQVNTEAFF	TGTGCCAGCACCAAAAGTCAGGTGAACACTGAAGCTTTCTTT
many	TRBV6-5	TRBJ2-7	13	-	CASSHGQPPEQYF	TGTGCCAGCAGTCACGGGCAGCCTCCCGAGCAGTACTTC
many	TRBV4-1	TRBJ1-6	13	-	CASWGGANSPLHF	TGCGCCAGCTGGGGGGGCGCGAACTCACCCCTCCACTTT
many	TRBV27	TRBJ2-7	13	-	CASSRNRAYEQYF	TGTGCCAGCAGCCGAAACAGGGCCTACGAGCAGTACTTC
many	TRBV6-6	TRBJ2-7	16	-	CASSYGIASISYEQYF	TGTGCCAGCAGTTACGGCATCGCCAGCATCTCCTACGAGCAGTACTTC
few	TRBV9	TRBJ1-2	14	-	CATGGARGSYGCTF	-
many	TRBV7-8	TRBJ1-2	16	-	CASSLGGGRLVYGYTF	TGTGCCAGCAGCTTAGGGGGGGGTCGATTGGTCTATGGCTACACCTTC
-	TRBV7-9	TRBJ1-6	16	TRBD1	CASSSTPGQGVSPLHF	TGTGCCAGCAGCTCCACGCCGGGACAGGGGGTTTCACCCCTCCACTTT
few	TRBV6-4	TRBJ1-2	15	-	CASSDSRGGDYGYTF	TGTGCCAGCAGTGACTCCCGAGGGGGAGACTATGGCTACACCTTC
many	TRBV20-1	TRBJ1-5	13	TRBD1	CSAAHRGRGPQHF	TGCAGTGCTGCCCACAGGGGGCGGGGGCCCCAGCATTTT
-	TRBV19	TRBJ1-1	16	TRBD1	CASSDYRDRENTEAFF	TGTGCCAGTAGTGATTACCGGGACAGGGAGAACACTGAAGCTTTCTTT
many	TRBV20-1	TRBJ2-5	16	TRBD2	CSARSIAGKSQETQYF	TGCAGTGCTAGGTCGATAGCGGGAAAGTCCCAAGAGACCCAGTACTTC
many	TRBV7-2	TRBJ2-7	16	-	CASSTFGVPASYEQYF	TGTGCCAGCAGCACGTTCGGGGTCCCCGCATCCTACGAGCAGTACTTC
many	TRBV15	TRBJ1-2	17	TRBD1	CATSRGGSGTGDYGYTF	TGTGCCACCAGCAGAGGGGGTTCCGGGACAGGCGACTATGGCTACACCTTC
many	TRBV2	TRBJ2-4	17	TRBD1	CASTTSTGTAAKNIQYF	TGTGCCAGCACCACCTCGACCGGGACAGCAGCCAAAAACATTCAGTACTTC
many	TRBV20-1	TRBJ2-7	13	-	CSARVDSLYEQYF	TGCAGTGCTAGAGTGGACAGTCTCTACGAGCAGTACTTC
many	TRBV5-4	TRBJ2-1	17	TRBD2	CASVSGGTPAAYNEQFF	TGTGCCAGTGTTAGCGGGGGTACTCCCGCTGCCTACAATGAGCAGTTCTTC
-	TRBV19	TRBJ1-3	12	-	CASTISGNTIYF	TGTGCCAGTACTATCTCTGGAAACACCATATATTTT
many	TRBV7-3	TRBJ2-1	15	-	CASSLSQAEHNEQFF	TGTGCCAGCAGCTTATCGCAGGCGGAGCACAATGAGCAGTTCTTC
few	TRBV20-1	TRBJ1-1	14	-	CSARVGAGNTEAFF	TGCAGTGCTAGAGTGGGCGCAGGGAACACTGAAGCTTTCTTT
many	TRBV6-6	TRBJ1-2	15	-	CASSYSLGAAYGYTF	TGTGCCAGCAGTTACTCGTTGGGGGCGGCCTATGGCTACACCTTC
many	TRBV6-1	TRBJ1-2	12	TRBD1	CASSGQGIGYTF	TGTGCCAGCAGTGGACAGGGAATTGGCTACACCTTC
once	TRBV20-1	TRBJ2-7	12	TRBD1	CSARQGAYEQYF	TGCAGCGCGAGACAGGGAGCCTACGAGCAGTACTTC
many	TRBV19	TRBJ2-1	16	-	CASSIDRESSYNEQFF	TGTGCCAGTAGTATAGATCGGGAGAGCTCCTACAATGAGCAGTTCTTC
-	TRBV5-1	TRBJ2-7	13	-	CANSLAGYHDQYF	TGCGCCAACAGCTTGGCAGGGTACCACGACCAGTACTTC
many	TRBV6-5	TRBJ2-5	15	TRBD2	CASSQGLAGVRTQYF	TGTGCCAGCAGTCAAGGACTAGCGGGAGTCCGGACCCAGTACTTC
once	TRBV19	TRBJ1-1	15	TRBD1	CASSERYRGLTEAFF	TGTGCCAGTAGCGAAAGGTACAGGGGGCTCACTGAAGCTTTCTTT
-	TRBV28	TRBJ1-2	13	TRBD1	CASSPGSGGGYTF	TGTGCCAGCAGTCCAGGGTCAGGGGGTGGCTACACCTTC
-	TRBV5-7	TRBJ1-1	12	-	CASSLVQGEAFF	TGTGCCAGCAGCTTGGTGCAGGGAGAAGCTTTCTTT
-	TRBV11-3	TRBJ2-1	17	-	CAGSATGGGSSYYEQFF	TGTGCCGGCAGCGCGACTGGAGGTGGGAGCTCCTACTATGAGCAGTTCTTC
many	TRBV11-1	TRBJ2-1	15	-	CASSLERGTYNEQFF	TGTGCCAGCAGCTTAGAACGGGGGACCTACAATGAGCAGTTCTTC
many	TRBV27	TRBJ2-7	16	TRBD2	CASSLSGLAGPYEQYF	TGTGCCAGCAGTTTATCGGGACTAGCGGGACCCTACGAGCAGTACTTC
many	TRBV20-1	TRBJ1-4	12	-	CSVRGVNEKLFF	TGCAGTGTCCGGGGGGTTAATGAAAAACTGTTTTTT
-	TRBV5-6	TRBJ1-2	13	-	CASSLAGAAGYTF	TGTGCCAGCAGCTTGGCGGGGGCGGCTGGCTACACCTTC
-	TRBV5-1	TRBJ2-3	16	TRBD2	CASSLISGASTDTQYF	TGCGCCAGCAGCTTGATTAGCGGGGCTAGCACAGATACGCAGTATTTT
many	TRBV20-1	TRBJ2-2	15	TRBD2	CSAAGLAQNTGELFF	TGCAGTGCGGCGGGACTAGCGCAAAACACCGGGGAGCTGTTTTTT
-	TRBV19	TRBJ1-2	13	-	CASGWTDNYGYTF	TGTGCCAGTGGCTGGACAGACAATTACGGCTACACCTTC
-	TRBV29-1	TRBJ2-1	12	-	CSADRGGNEQFF	TGCAGCGCTGACAGGGGAGGGAATGAGCAGTTCTTC
-	TRBV11-3	TRBJ1-1	15	-	CASSLDRNQNTEAFF	TGTGCCAGCAGCTTAGATCGGAACCAGAACACTGAAGCTTTCTTT
many	TRBV14	TRBJ2-7	15	TRBD1	CASSPGQGFSYEQYF	TGTGCCAGCAGCCCTGGACAGGGCTTCTCCTACGAGCAGTACTTC
-	TRBV9	TRBJ2-7	15	-	CASSVAGQGGYEQYF	TGTGCCAGCAGCGTAGCCGGACAAGGAGGTTACGAGCAGTACTTC